This T cell receptor beta chain was identified during a study of blood T cell repertoires in COVID-19. As for the study in general: COVID-19 samples, acute and convalescent, were from the United States, Italy and Spain. The cDNA or gDNA used as material had been derived from T cells, B-cell-depleted T cells, or PBMCs.

Methods used by the authors: Reference gene primer amplification gave estimated nucleated cell counts. TCRdb's copy holds only in-frame clones and misses some; the assay was immunoSEQ multiplex PCR. V, J and clone size derive from that table, while D and trimming were established from the DNA sequence. The sample records about 150,000 clones, about 87% being singletons. V gave up 7 bases and J gave up 3 bases, with 16 bases separating them. CDR3 length: 14 amino acids. In germline, CDR1 is MNHEY, CDR2 SVGAGI. The receptor's source is a man older than 75 with acute or convalescent COVID-19. V gene TRBV6-5 combines with J gene TRBJ2-7, with D perhaps TRBD1 (7 bases). The specimen was peripheral blood. CDR3 residues: CASNWVQGGYEQYF. The CDR3 coding sequence is TGTGCCAGCAACTGGGTGCAGGGGGGCTACGAGCAGTACTTC.